This T cell receptor (beta chain) was captured by sequencing in a study of blood T cell repertoires in COVID-19. Study background: Some COVID-19 samples were acute and others convalescent; all came from the United States, Italy and Spain. T cells, B-cell-depleted T cells, or PBMCs provided the cDNA or gDNA that served as material.

This clone appeared a few times. The germline V gene has CDR1 LNHDA and CDR2 SQIVND (reference sequence). V trimming: 3 bases; J trimming: 3 bases; junction bases outside the gene matches: 5. The CDR3 length is 16 residues. Original processing methods: Scientists estimated how many nucleated cells there were by amplifying reference gene primers. Repertoires were generated with immunoSEQ multiplex PCR, while TCRdb's copy carries only in-frame clones and drops some. That table is the source of V, J and clone size, and D and trimming were worked out from the DNA. The table shows about 190,000 clones, with nearly 90% occurring only once.

This receptor was obtained from a man aged 45-65 years with acute or convalescent COVID-19. The specimen was peripheral blood. The chain combines TRBV19 with TRBJ1-5; TRBD1 matches at 10 bases. In DNA form, the CDR3 reads TGTGCCAGTAGTATGGGGGACAGGGGACCCAATCAGCCCCAGCATTTT. Protein product: CASSMGDRGPNQPQHF. The whole variable domain, remainder taken from reference TRBV19 and TRBJ1-5, is DGGITQSPKYLFRKEGQNVTLSCEQNLNHDAMYWYRQDPGQGLRLIYYSQIVNDFQKGDIAEGYSVSREKKESFPLTVTSAQKNPTAFYLCASSMGDRGPNQPQHFGDGTRLSIL.